This TCR beta chain comes out of a study of T cell clusters in autoimmune cytopenias. In the study overall: A median of approximately 50,000 TRB reads per sample yielded a median around 2,400 distinct clonotypes.

This clonotype is identified as large (0.1 to 1%) from frequency. TRB rearrangements were amplified by touch-down multiplex PCR with mixed TRB-A/B primers. TCRdb reanalyzed the multiplex PCR reads, giving one entry per CDR3 protein sequence and no DNA. In total, the table holds thousands of distinct CDR3 sequences. TRB amplification used roughly 250 ng of peripheral blood genomic DNA. Sequenced sample: peripheral blood. This clonotype originated in a human donor with an autoimmune cytopenia or autoimmune hepatitis (not recorded which).

This CDR3 is CSVVPSRQETQYF. V usage is TRBV29-1 and J usage is TRBJ2-5. Germline CDR1 SQVTM, CDR2 ANQGSEA. CDR3 length: 13 residues. The full variable domain, rest sourced from reference TRBV29-1 and TRBJ2-5, is SAVISQKPSRDICQRGTSLTIQCQVDSQVTMMFWYRQQPGQSLTLIATANQGSEATYESGFVIDKFPISRPNLTFSTLTVSNMSPEDSSIYLCSVVPSRQETQYFGPGTRLLVL.